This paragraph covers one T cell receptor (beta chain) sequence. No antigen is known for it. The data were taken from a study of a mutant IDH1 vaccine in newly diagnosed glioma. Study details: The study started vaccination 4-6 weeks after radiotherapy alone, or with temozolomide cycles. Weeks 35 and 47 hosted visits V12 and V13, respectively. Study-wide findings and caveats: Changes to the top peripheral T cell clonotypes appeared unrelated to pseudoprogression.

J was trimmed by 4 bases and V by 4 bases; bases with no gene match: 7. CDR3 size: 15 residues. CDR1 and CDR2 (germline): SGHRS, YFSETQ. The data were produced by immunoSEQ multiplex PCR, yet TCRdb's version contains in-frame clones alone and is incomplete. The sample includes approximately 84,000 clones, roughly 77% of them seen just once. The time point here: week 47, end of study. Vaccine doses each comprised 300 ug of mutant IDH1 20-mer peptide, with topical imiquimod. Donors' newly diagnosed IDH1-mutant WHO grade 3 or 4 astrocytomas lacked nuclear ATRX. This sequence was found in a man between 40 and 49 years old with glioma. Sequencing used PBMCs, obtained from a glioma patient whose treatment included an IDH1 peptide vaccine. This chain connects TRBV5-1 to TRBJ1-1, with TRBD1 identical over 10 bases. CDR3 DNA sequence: TGCGCCAGCAGCAGCACGGACAGGGGGAGCACTGAAGCTTTCTTT. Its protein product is CASSSTDRGSTEAFF.